The clone carrying this T cell receptor (beta chain) was observed a single time. From germline, CDR1 is SQVTM and CDR2 ANQGSEA. V was cut by 8 bases and J by 1 base, with 14 bases left in between. This CDR3 is 14 amino acids long. This sample was taken from a study of Ad26.COV2.S vaccination and SARS-CoV-2 variants. Libraries were prepared by immunoSEQ multiplex PCR; TCRdb keeps only in-frame clonotypes and omits some of them. This sample has some 460,000 clones, with 80% to 90% found just once. Treatment given: around 19 received Ad26.COV2.S at low or high dose, single or two shots; 5 received placebo; per-sample allocation not given. Samples were taken on day 63 after the first vaccine or placebo injection.

The chain is built from TRBV29-1 and TRBJ2-2, with D tentatively TRBD2 (7 bases). The sequence derives from a person aged 18 to 65 who received the Ad26.COV2.S COVID-19 vaccine or a placebo. The sequencing here drew on peripheral blood, taken in a trial of Ad26.COV2.S vaccine versus placebo. CDR3 protein: CSISGGRNTGELFF. CDR3 nucleotide sequence: TGCAGCATCTCGGGGGGCAGGAACACCGGGGAGCTGTTTTTT.